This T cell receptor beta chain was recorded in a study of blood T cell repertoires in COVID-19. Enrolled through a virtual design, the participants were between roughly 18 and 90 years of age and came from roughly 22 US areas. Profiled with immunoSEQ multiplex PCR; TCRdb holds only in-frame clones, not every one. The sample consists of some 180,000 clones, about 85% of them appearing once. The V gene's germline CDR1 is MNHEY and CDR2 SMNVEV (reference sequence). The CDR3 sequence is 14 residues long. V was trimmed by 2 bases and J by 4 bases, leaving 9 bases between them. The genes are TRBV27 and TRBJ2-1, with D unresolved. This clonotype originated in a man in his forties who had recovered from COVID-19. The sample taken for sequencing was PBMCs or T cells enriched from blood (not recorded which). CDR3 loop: CASSLTPHYNEQFF. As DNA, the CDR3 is TGTGCCAGCAGTTTAACTCCCCATTACAATGAGCAGTTCTTC.